These 7 T cell receptor beta chains came from one sample sequenced in a study of blood T cell repertoires in COVID-19. Libraries were prepared by immunoSEQ multiplex PCR; TCRdb keeps only in-frame clonotypes and omits some of them. The sample lists 140,000 to 150,000 clones; approximately 80% were seen once. Source material: peripheral blood. All receptors derive from a human donor in a cohort sampled during active COVID-19.

The chain links TRBV27 to TRBJ2-7; 16 nucleotides line up with TRBD2. CDR1 is MNHEY and CDR2 is SMNVEV in the germline V gene (reference sequence). Germline trimming cut 3 bases from V and 4 bases from J; bases unmatched to any gene: 6. CDR3 size: 17 residues. CDR3 DNA sequence: TGTGCCAGCAGTTTGAGGGGACTAGCGGGGGGGTCTTACGAGCAGTACTTC. Encoded protein: CASSLRGLAGGSYEQYF.

This clone was seen only a few times. The V gene is TRBV7-9, the J gene TRBJ1-2; 8 nucleotides agree with TRBD1. Per germline, CDR1 SEHNR and CDR2 FQNEAQ (reference sequence). Trimming cost V 4 bases and J 8 bases; bases outside gene matches: 12. The CDR3 runs 15 residues. The CDR3 protein is CASSSSTGQGRGYTF. The CDR3 coding sequence is TGTGCCAGCAGCTCCTCGACAGGACAGGGTCGGGGCTACACCTTC.

This chain connects TRBV2 to TRBJ1-2; 9 nucleotides match TRBD1. CDR3 length: 13 amino acids. Germline loops: CDR1 SNHLY, CDR2 FYNNEI. After removal of 7 bases from V and 4 bases from J, the junction contained 4 bases not matched to a gene. The CDR3: CASMGQGSYGYTF. The CDR3 nucleotides read TGTGCCAGCATGGGACAGGGCAGCTATGGCTACACCTTC.

This clone has a handful of counts. The chain has TRBV27 and TRBJ1-1; D gene unclear. V was cut by 5 bases and J by 5 bases, with 15 bases left in between. The CDR3 runs 14 residues. Germline V CDR1 and CDR2: MNHEY, SMNVEV (reference sequence). The CDR3 coding sequence is TGTGCCAGCAGTCGAGACGGAGGGAAGACTGAAGCTTTCTTT. It specifies CASSRDGGKTEAFF.

The CDR3 spells CASWAGTNNEQFF. The CDR3 DNA reads TGTGCCAGCTGGGCGGGGACCAACAATGAGCAGTTCTTC. V gene TRBV6-5 combines with J gene TRBJ2-1; D is perhaps TRBD2 (6 bases). The CDR3 runs to 13 residues. V lost 8 bases, J lost 5 bases, and 13 bases lay in between. The germline gives CDR1 MNHEY, CDR2 SVGAGI.

This clone has only one observation. CDR3 DNA: TGTGCCAGCAGCCCCCCGACAGGGTTGGGCTACACCTTC. This sequence encodes CASSPPTGLGYTF. The gene calls are TRBV11-2 and TRBJ1-2; 7 bases map to TRBD1. The CDR3 covers 13 residues. Germline V gene sequence: CDR1 SGHAT, CDR2 FQNNGV. V lost 5 bases and J lost 8; bases outside the gene matches: 8.

The chain combines TRBV14 with TRBJ2-2; no reliable D call. In germline, CDR1 is SGHDN, CDR2 FVKESK. Trimming left V 0 bases short and J 0 bases short, with 8 bases between. The CDR3 totals 16 residues. CDR3 in amino acids: CASSQDLRSNTGELFF. CDR3 sequence (DNA): TGTGCCAGCAGCCAAGATTTGCGTTCGAACACCGGGGAGCTGTTTTTT. The full variable domain, with the rest looked up from reference TRBV14 and TRBJ2-2, is EAGVTQFPSHSVIEKGQTVTLRCDPISGHDNLYWYRRVMGKEIKFLLHFVKESKQDESGMPNNRFLAERTGGTYSTLKVQPAELEDSGVYFCASSQDLRSNTGELFFGEGSRLTVL.